This T cell receptor beta chain was recorded in a study of T-cell memory formation after mild COVID-19. The wider study: Clustering of TCRs was largely donor specific. Notes on the study in general: Contracting CD4+ clones sat mainly in CM and EM; CD8+ in EMRA. Contracting clones from day 15 to 85 had balanced CD4/CD8; later expanders favoured CD4+.

Barcoded TCR alpha and TCR beta cDNA libraries with UMIs came from 5'RACE using constant-segment primers. TCRdb passed the 5' RACE reads through MiXCR, listing each CDR3 protein once. The repertoire includes hundreds of thousands of distinct CDR3 sequences, under 30% of them detected once, and approximately 15% sits in the top ten. Germline V lookup: CDR1 MNHNY, CDR2 SVGAGI (reference sequence). The V segment lost 4 bases and the J segment 6 bases; nucleotides outside the gene matches: 6. The CDR3 contains 14 residues. A remark on this clonotype: The antigen is undetermined.

This chain links TRBV6-6 with TRBJ2-3; 8 bases fit TRBD2. The clonotype originates from an adult woman who had mild COVID-19 (a few samples of this study predate the infection). Cell type and time point are not known. What was sequenced was PBMCs or a T cell subset sorted from them (not recorded which). CDR3 protein: CASSLGTRVDTQYF. The CDR3 DNA sequence: TGTGCCAGCAGTTTGGGGACTAGGGTGGATACGCAGTATTTT.